Included here is one T cell receptor (beta chain) sequence, with context. The source of the sample is a study of control samples from healthy donors and cancer patients. Trimming left V 7 bases short and J 6 bases short, with 19 bases between. The length of the CDR3 is 15 residues. Germline loops: CDR1 MDHEN, CDR2 SYDVKM. TCRdb keeps only in-frame clones here, not all; method: immunoSEQ multiplex PCR. The data contain about 150,000 clones, about 93% of them singletons. The receptor's source is a man aged 45-65 years in good health. The chain uses TRBV28 and TRBJ2-1, with no clear D. Sequencing was done on a sample of blood. The chain's CDR3 is CASMGYQSQLNEQFF. CDR3 bases: TGTGCCAGCATGGGATACCAGAGTCAACTCAATGAGCAGTTCTTC.